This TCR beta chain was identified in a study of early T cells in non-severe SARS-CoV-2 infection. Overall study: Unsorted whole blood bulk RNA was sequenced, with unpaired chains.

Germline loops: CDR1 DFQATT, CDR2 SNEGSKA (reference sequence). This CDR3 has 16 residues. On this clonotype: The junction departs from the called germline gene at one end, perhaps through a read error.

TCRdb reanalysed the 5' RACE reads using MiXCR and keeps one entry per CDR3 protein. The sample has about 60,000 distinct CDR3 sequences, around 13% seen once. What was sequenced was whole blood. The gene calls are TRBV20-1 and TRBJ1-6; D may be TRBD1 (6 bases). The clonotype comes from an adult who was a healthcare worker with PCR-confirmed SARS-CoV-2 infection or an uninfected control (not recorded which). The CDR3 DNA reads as TGCAGTGCTACCCCCTTGGGCAGGGGCTATAATTCACCCCTCCATTTT. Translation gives CSATPLGRGYNSPLHF.